This T cell receptor beta chain came from a study of immune cell composition in non-small cell lung cancer (dated by TCRdb to between 2016 and 2019). At the level of the whole study: Histologic subtype, mostly lung adenocarcinoma or squamous cell carcinoma, was determined with H&E together with p63, CK5, Napsin A and TTF-1 immunohistochemistry. Using Adaptive Biotechnologies, the researchers ran TCR-beta sequencing on 34 paired NSCLC tumour and non-adjacent lung specimens, along with more than 20 tumour-only specimens. In supplementary cohort #1, which comprised roughly 10 lung adenocarcinoma cases, paired tumour/lung TCR-beta sequencing was performed and TIL populations were generated so that tumour reactivity could be assessed. The subtype comparisons left out a few tumour specimens with TCR-beta data because those specimens were rare histological subtypes.

General study outcomes and caveats: Compared with lung adenocarcinoma tumours, lung squamous cell carcinoma showed significantly higher Top 10 clone scores and productive clonality. The reactivity cohort included only around eleven cases, and whether tumour-reactive clones share sequences with the dominant in vivo tumour-associated clones was not shown. In 10 adenocarcinoma cases, maximal tumour-associated clone frequency correlated strongly with TIL tumour reactivity, whereas overall clonality did not. No significant correlation was found between smoking pack-years and tumour TCR-beta clonality. Nearly half of NSCLC cases had tumour-associated clones >0.5%, found in 33% of adenocarcinomas compared with 60% to 80% of squamous carcinomas.

Based on the germline V gene, the CDR1 and CDR2 sequences are ENHRY and SYGVKD. From its cysteine to its phenylalanine, the CDR3 spans 14 amino acids. Kept here is only the CDR3 DNA, which spans 42 bases and is read in frame from base 1. Trimming removed 1 base from V and 7 bases from J, leaving 13 bases between the germline ends. With regard to this clone: Its binding antigen is unknown. Qualities for individual bases were not recorded, and no much larger clone is one base off.

A two-step multiplex PCR was used to amplify TCR-beta CDR3 regions from genomic DNA, and Illumina-compatible adaptors were added in the second step. As a commercial immunoSEQ service, TCR-beta immunosequencing was carried out on an Illumina platform. The original pipeline was this. Repertoires were described by productive clonality and by Top 10 Clones, which is the percentage of T-cell templates coming from the ten most frequent sequences. Values for productive clonality spanned 0 to 1, where a value of 1 indicated a monoclonal population. Tumour-associated clones, identified using log10 scatter plots, were defined as sequences that made up at least 0.1% of tumour T-cell templates and were not found in the matched non-adjacent lung. Analyses were done in GraphPad Prism7 and R, with Student's t-tests for two-group comparisons, ANOVA for stages, and linear regression for relationships. The immuneACCESS repertoire file appears here via TCRdb, limited to in-frame rearrangements. These files lack a portion of the clones; in checked studies, under half of the deficit traces to unresolved V genes, and the cause of the others is not known. The V and J calls and clone size were taken over from that table, and D and trimming were inferred from the DNA. The sample data list about 4,300 clones, and roughly 76% of these were observed just once. In total, the top ten clones hold approximately 10% of the sample.

Frozen aliquots of unsorted single-cell suspensions were used for genomic DNA extraction with the QIAamp DNA kit. The tumour samples consisted of surgically resected non-small cell lung cancer tissue. Tissues arrived within 2 hours after resection and were immediately processed into single-cell suspensions. Tissue was broken up mechanically, digested enzymatically with DNase I, collagenase I and hyaluronidase for 30 to 35 minutes at 37 degrees C, and then filtered and RBC-lysed. The chain links TRBV10-3 with TRBJ1-2; TRBD1 is possibly the D segment (6 matching bases). Sequenced sample: lung tumor tissue. This sequence originates from a human donor with non-small cell lung cancer. The CDR3 is CAISEWGGRGGYTF. The nucleotide sequence is given as TGTGCCATCAGTGAGTGGGGGGGGCGCGGTGGCTACACCTTC.